This note documents a single TCR beta chain sequence. This sample was included in a study of cytomegalovirus exposure and HLA in healthy donors. Amplification used 60 Vbeta primers and 13 Jbeta primers. Generated by immunoSEQ multiplex PCR, the TCRdb table keeps only in-frame clones and is missing some. The sample lists roughly 130,000 clones; roughly 78% were seen once. The germline V and J ends were trimmed by 2 bases and 2 bases, with 21 bases remaining between them. There are 18 residues in the CDR3. CDR1 is SGHAT, CDR2 FQNNGV, per germline. At sampling all donors were nominally healthy, likely with unrecorded immune exposures.

The sequence was obtained from a male donor in good health and CMV-seronegative. The sequenced sample consisted of PBMCs. V and J are TRBV11-2 and TRBJ2-5, with D possibly TRBD2 on 7 matching bases. This chain's CDR3 is CASSLNKRGATIQETQYF. Here the CDR3 DNA reads TGTGCCAGCAGCTTAAATAAACGGGGGGCGACTATACAAGAGACCCAGTACTTC.